Sequencing of this T cell receptor (beta chain) was carried out in a study of vaccination and CD4 T cells after COVID-19. In germline, CDR1 is SGHNT, CDR2 YENEEA. V dropped 5 bases and J dropped 7 bases, with 12 bases sitting between them. The CDR3 is 14 amino acids. Treatment defined: roughly 10-day PBMC culture with coronavirus spike peptide pools or control peptides (ViraFEST assay). Prior to the COVID-19 pandemic (2011-2018), the unexposed donor's CD4+ T cells were collected. CD4+ T cells from unexposed donors were probed, cells permitting, with SARS-CoV-2 S/N and four cold-coronavirus spikes. Cultured CD4+ T cell DNA was sequenced using the Oncomine TCR Beta short-read assay. Each CDR3 protein is one row after TCRdb ran MiXCR on the PCR reads. The sample lists roughly 6,600 distinct CDR3 sequences; over 40% were seen once. This clonotype was seen more than once but under ten times. Its matching antigen is unknown.

The sample was CD4+ T cells from blood, cultured in vitro. The rearrangement links TRBV11-3 to TRBJ1-6; a weak D match, TRBD1 (6 bases). The receptor's source is a human donor in good health. The DNA for the CDR3 is TGTGCCAGCAGCACCGGACAGCAGAATTCACCCCTCCACTTT. Translated: CASSTGQQNSPLHF.